The next 2 T cell receptor beta chains were all read from a single sample in a study of T cells in Graves' hyperthyroidism and ophthalmopathy. RNA transcripts gave rise to amplified TCR beta CDR3 regions. The HTBI set primed first-round TCR CDR3 RT-PCR. TCRdb independently ran MiXCR on the multiplex PCR reads; one entry per CDR3 protein. The data hold 610,000 or so distinct CDR3 sequences, with about 43% observed a single time. Material: peripheral blood or thyroid tissue (not recorded which). All receptors come from a woman between 18 and 29 years old with Graves' hyperthyroidism.

The rearrangement links TRBV24-1 to TRBJ1-5, with 8 positions matching TRBD1. The CDR3 is 14 amino acids. After removal of 7 bases from V and 5 bases from J, the junction contained 6 bases not matched to a gene. Germline CDR1 KGHDR, CDR2 SFDVKD. CDR3 protein: CATRPGTGYQPQHF. In nucleotides, the CDR3 is TGTGCCACCAGACCCGGGACAGGCTATCAGCCCCAGCATTTT.

The chain has TRBV30 and TRBJ1-5; D is unclear. V lost 5 bases to trimming and J lost 7 bases, with 9 bases between them. CDR3 size: 11 residues. Per germline, CDR1 GTSNPN and CDR2 SVGIG (reference sequence). CDR3 in DNA: TGTGCCTGGGGCATAGAACAGCCCCAGCATTTT. It specifies CAWGIEQPQHF.